The clone carrying this TCR beta chain appeared a few times. The sample comes from a study of blood T cell repertoires in COVID-19. Study summary: The United States, Italy and Spain supplied acute and convalescent COVID-19 samples. The analysed material was cDNA or gDNA that came from T cells, B-cell-depleted T cells, or PBMCs.

As handled by the study authors: Amplification with reference gene primers provided the estimates of nucleated cell counts. The table came from immunoSEQ multiplex PCR; TCRdb's copy has only in-frame clones and leaves some out. From that table come the V and J calls and clone size; the DNA was used to work out D and trimming. The sample lists roughly 250,000 clones, about 88% occurring once. The CDR3 extends over 15 amino acids. Germline trimming cut 6 bases from V and 1 base from J; bases unmatched to any gene: 4. Per the germline V gene, CDR1 is KGHSH and CDR2 is LQKENI. Material for sequencing was peripheral blood. This sequence was found in a woman aged 40 to 49 who had recovered from COVID-19. The chain has TRBV18 and TRBJ1-5, with TRBD1 matching over 9 bases. CDR3 protein: CASSPGQGSNQPQHF. CDR3 sequence (DNA): TGTGCCAGCTCCCCCGGACAGGGGAGCAATCAGCCCCAGCATTTT.